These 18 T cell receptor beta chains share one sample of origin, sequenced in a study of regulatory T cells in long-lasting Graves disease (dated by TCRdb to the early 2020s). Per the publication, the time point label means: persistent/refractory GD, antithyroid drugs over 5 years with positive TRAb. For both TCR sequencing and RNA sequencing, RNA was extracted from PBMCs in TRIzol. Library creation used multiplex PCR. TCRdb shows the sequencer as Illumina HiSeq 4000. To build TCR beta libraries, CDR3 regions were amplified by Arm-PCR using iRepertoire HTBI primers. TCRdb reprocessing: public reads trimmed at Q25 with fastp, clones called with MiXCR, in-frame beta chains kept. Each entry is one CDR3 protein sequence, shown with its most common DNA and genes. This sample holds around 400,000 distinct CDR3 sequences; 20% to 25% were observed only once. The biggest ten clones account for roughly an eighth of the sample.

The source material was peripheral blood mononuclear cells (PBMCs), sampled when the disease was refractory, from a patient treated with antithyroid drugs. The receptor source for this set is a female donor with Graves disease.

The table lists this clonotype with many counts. The CDR3 DNA follows: TGTGCCATCAGTGAGGGGACTAGCGGCTCCTACGAGCAGTACTTC. Its protein product is CAISEGTSGSYEQYF. The rearrangement joins TRBV10-3 to TRBJ2-7, with 11 bases fitting TRBD2. Germline assignment: CDR1 ENHRY and CDR2 SYGVKD. The CDR3 contains 15 residues. The junction had 0 bases not matched to a gene; V was cut back by 2 bases and J by 0 bases.

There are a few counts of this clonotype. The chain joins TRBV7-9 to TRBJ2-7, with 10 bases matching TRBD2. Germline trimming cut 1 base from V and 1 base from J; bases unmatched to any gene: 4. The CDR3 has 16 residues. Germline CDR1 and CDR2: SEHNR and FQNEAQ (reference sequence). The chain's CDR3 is CASSLDTSGESYEQYF. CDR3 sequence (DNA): TGTGCCAGCAGCTTAGATACTAGCGGGGAGTCCTACGAGCAGTACTTC.

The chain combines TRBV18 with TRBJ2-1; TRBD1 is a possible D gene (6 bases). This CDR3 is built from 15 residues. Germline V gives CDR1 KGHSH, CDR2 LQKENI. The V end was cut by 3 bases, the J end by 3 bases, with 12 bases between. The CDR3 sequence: CASSPDRPNYNEQFF. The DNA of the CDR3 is TGTGCCAGCTCACCCGACAGGCCTAACTACAATGAGCAGTTCTTC.

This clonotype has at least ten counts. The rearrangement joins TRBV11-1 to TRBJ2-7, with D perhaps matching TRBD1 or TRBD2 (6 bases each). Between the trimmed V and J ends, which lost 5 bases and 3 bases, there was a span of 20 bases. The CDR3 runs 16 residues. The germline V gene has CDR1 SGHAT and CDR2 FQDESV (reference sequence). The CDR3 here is CASSLLGGDRIYEQYF. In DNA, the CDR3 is TGTGCCAGCAGCCTCTTGGGGGGCGACAGGATCTACGAGCAGTACTTC.

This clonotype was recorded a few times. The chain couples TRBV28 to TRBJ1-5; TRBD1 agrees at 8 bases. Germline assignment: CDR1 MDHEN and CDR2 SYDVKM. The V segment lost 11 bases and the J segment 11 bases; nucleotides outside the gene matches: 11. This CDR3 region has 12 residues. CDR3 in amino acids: CAATTGDVSQHF. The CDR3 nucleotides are TGTGCCGCAACGACAGGGGATGTGTCCCAGCATTTT.

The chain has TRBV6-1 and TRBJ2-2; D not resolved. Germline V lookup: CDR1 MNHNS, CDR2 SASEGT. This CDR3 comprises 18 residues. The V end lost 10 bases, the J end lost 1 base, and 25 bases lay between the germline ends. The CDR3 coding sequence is TGTGCCACCTCACAGAAGCTAGTCATCTTATTGAACACCGGGGAGCTGTTTTTT. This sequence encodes CATSQKLVILLNTGELFF.

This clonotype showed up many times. In DNA form, the CDR3 reads TGTGCCAGCAGTTACGGCCCTTTCAGGGCGAACACTGAAGCTTTCTTT. Amino acid sequence: CASSYGPFRANTEAFF. The rearrangement uses TRBV6-5 and TRBJ1-1, with a possible D match to TRBD1 (5 bases). Trimming shortened V by 2 bases and J by 1 base, and 14 bases separated the two germline ends. In germline, CDR1 is MNHEY, CDR2 SVGAGI. The CDR3 has 16 amino acids.

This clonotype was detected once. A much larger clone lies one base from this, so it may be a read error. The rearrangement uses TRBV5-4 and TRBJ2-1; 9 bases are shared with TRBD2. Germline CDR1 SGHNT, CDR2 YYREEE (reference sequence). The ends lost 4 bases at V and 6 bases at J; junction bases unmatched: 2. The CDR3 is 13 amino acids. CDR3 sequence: CASSEGLANEQFF. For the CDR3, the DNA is TGTGCCAGCAGCGAGGGACTAGCCAATGAGCAGTTCTTC.

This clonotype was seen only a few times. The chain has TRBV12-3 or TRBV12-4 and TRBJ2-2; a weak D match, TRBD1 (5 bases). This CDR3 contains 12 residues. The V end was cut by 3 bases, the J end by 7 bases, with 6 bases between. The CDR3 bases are TGTGCCAGCAGTTTCCAGGGCGGGGAGCTGTTTTTT. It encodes CASSFQGGELFF.

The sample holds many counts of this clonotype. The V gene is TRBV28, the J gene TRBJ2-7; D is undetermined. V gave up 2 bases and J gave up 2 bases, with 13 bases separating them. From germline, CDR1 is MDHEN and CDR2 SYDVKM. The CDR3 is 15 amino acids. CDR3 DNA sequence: TGTGCCAGCAGTTTAAACACCGTGGGAACCTACGAGCAGTACTTC. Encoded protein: CASSLNTVGTYEQYF.

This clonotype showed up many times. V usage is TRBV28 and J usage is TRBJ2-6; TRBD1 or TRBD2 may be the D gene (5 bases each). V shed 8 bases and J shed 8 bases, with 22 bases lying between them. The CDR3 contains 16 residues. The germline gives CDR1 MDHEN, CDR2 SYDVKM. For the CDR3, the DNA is TGTGCCAGCGTCGGGGCGGAGACTCCTTGGTCCAACGTCCTGACTTTC. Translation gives CASVGAETPWSNVLTF.

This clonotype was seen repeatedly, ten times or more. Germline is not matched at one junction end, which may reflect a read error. The CDR3 DNA reads TGTGCCATCAGTGTTCGTAGCGGGACCACTCAGAACACCGGGAAGCTGTTTTTT. Translated: CAISVRSGTTQNTGKLFF. The J gene is TRBJ2-2, the V gene TRBV10-3, with TRBD2 identical over 8 bases. The CDR3 spans 18 residues. Germline CDR1 reads ENHRY; CDR2 reads SYGVKD.

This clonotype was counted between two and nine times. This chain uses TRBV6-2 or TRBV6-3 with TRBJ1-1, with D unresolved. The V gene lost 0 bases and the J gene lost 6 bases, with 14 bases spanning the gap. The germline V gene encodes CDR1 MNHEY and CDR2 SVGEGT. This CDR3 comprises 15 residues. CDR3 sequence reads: CASSYSIGRLAEAFF. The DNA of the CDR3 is TGTGCCAGCAGTTACTCGATTGGTAGGTTAGCTGAAGCTTTCTTT.

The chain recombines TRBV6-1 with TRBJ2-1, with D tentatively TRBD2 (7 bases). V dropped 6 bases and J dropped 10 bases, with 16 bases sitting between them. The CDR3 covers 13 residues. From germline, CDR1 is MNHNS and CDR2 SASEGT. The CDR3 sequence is CASRGGGSGEQFF. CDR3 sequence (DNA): TGTGCCAGCAGAGGGGGGGGCTCAGGAGAGCAGTTCTTC.

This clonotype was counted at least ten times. The CDR3 DNA reads TGTGCCAGCAGCTTAGGCGGGGAAGCTAACTATGGCTACACCTTC. This gives the protein CASSLGGEANYGYTF. The V call is TRBV7-9, the J call TRBJ1-2, with D uncertain. V was trimmed by 1 base and J by 0 bases, leaving 9 bases between them. The CDR3 has 15 amino acids. The germline V gene has CDR1 SEHNR and CDR2 FQNEAQ (reference sequence).

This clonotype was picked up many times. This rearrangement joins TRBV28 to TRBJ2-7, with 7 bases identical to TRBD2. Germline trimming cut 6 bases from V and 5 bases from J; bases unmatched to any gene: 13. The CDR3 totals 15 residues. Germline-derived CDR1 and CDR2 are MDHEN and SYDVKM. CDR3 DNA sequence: TGTGCCAGCAGCTCGGGAGGTGGGAGGGCCGACGAGCAGTACTTC. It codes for CASSSGGGRADEQYF.

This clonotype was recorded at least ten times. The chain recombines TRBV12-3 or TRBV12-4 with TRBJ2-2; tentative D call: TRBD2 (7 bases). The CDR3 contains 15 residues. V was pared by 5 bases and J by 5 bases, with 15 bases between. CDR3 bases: TGTGCCAGCAGTCCCCTAGGGGGAGGGACCGGGGAGCTGTTTTTT. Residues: CASSPLGGGTGELFF.

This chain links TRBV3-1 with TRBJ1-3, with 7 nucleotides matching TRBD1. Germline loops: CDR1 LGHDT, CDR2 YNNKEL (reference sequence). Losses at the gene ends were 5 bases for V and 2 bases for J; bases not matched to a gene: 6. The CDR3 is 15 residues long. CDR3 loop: CASSNPGGTGNTIYF. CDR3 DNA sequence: TGTGCCAGCAGCAACCCAGGGGGTACTGGAAACACCATATATTTT.